One sample yielded the 2 T cell receptor beta chains listed below, sequenced in a study of CD8 T cells in Susac syndrome. Random hexamers were used to reverse transcribe the RNA input (0.5 to 1 ug). TCRdb re-called the immunoSEQ multiplex PCR reads with MiXCR, one entry per CDR3 protein. This sample carries approximately 200,000 distinct CDR3 sequences, nearly 97% of them seen once, and the ten largest clones take approximately 0.09%. The sequenced sample was CD4+ T cells from PBMCs. The receptors stem from a human donor with multiple sclerosis.

This clonotype was seen a few times. V is TRBV11-2 and J is TRBJ2-1; no clear D gene. Trimming stripped 5 bases from V and 5 bases from J, with 10 bases between. The CDR3 extends over 13 amino acids. Germline CDR1 is SGHAT and CDR2 is FQNNGV. CDR3 sequence (DNA): TGTGCCAGCAGCAAAGGACGGCACAATGAGCAGTTCTTC. Its translation: CASSKGRHNEQFF.

This sequence joins TRBV30 and TRBJ1-1; D unresolved. The CDR3 has 12 amino acids. The germline V gene has CDR1 GTSNPN and CDR2 SVGIG (reference sequence). The germline V and J ends were trimmed by 4 bases and 4 bases, with 10 bases remaining between them. This CDR3 reads CAWTGEGTEAFF. The CDR3 DNA sequence: TGTGCCTGGACAGGTGAGGGCACTGAAGCTTTCTTT.